The rows below give T cell receptor beta chains drawn from one sample of a study of blood T cell repertoires in COVID-19. TCRdb's copy holds only in-frame clones and misses some; the assay was immunoSEQ multiplex PCR. The sample holds hundreds of thousands of clones, 81% seen once. The sequenced sample consisted of peripheral blood. The receptors shown here come from a woman older than 75 with acute or convalescent COVID-19. CDR3s include the opening cysteine and the closing phenylalanine or tryptophan. A D gene is named only where the DNA matches it firmly. The listing skips clone size in some rows; elsewhere it reads once, few, many or a size class.

abundance	v_gene	j_gene	d_gene	CDR3aa	CDR3nt
.	TRBV3-1/TRBV3-2	TRBJ2-5	TRBD2	CASSLRLAGDQETQYF	TGTGCCAGCAGCCTACGACTAGCGGGGGATCAAGAGACCCAGTACTTC
.	TRBV3-1/TRBV3-2	TRBJ2-7	TRBD1	CASSQGAHRGLSYEQYF	TGTGCCAGCAGCCAAGGGGCCCACAGGGGGCTCTCCTACGAGCAGTACTTC
once	TRBV27	TRBJ1-3	TRBD1	CASSFSPGQGPAGNTIYF	TGTGCCAGCAGTTTTAGCCCCGGACAGGGACCAGCAGGAAACACCATATATTTT
.	TRBV6-5	TRBJ2-7	.	CASRPSGAYEQYF	TGTGCCAGCAGACCCTCGGGGGCCTACGAGCAGTACTTC
.	TRBV19	TRBJ2-5	.	CASSYGQTVETQYF	TGTGCCAGTAGTTACGGACAGACAGTCGAGACCCAGTACTTC
.	TRBV5-1	TRBJ1-1	TRBD1	CASSLGWSRGDTEAFF	TGCGCCAGCAGCTTGGGGTGGAGCAGGGGGGACACTGAAGCTTTCTTT
.	TRBV10-3	TRBJ2-1	TRBD2	CAISVGLVAGNEQFF	TGTGCCATCAGTGTGGGACTAGTCGCGGGGAATGAGCAGTTCTTC
.	TRBV19	TRBJ2-3	TRBD2	CASSPGTSGPTDTQYF	TGTGCCAGTAGTCCCGGGACTAGCGGGCCCACAGATACGCAGTATTTT
.	TRBV7-9	TRBJ2-2	TRBD1	CASSLGGTGYTGELFF	TGTGCCAGCAGCTTAGGAGGGACAGGGTACACCGGGGAGCTGTTTTTT
few	TRBV3-1/TRBV3-2	TRBJ1-6	.	CASSQGPGYSPLHF	TGTGCCAGCAGCCAAGGGCCAGGGTACTCACCCCTCCACTTT
.	TRBV7-9	TRBJ1-4	TRBD1	CASSFATGTVGEKLFF	TGTGCCAGCAGCTTCGCAACCGGGACAGTAGGGGAAAAACTGTTTTTT
.	TRBV5-4	TRBJ2-5	.	CASSRTGETQYF	TGTGCCAGCAGCAGAACGGGAGAGACCCAGTACTTC
.	TRBV7-3	TRBJ1-2	.	CASSLNAGAGYGYTF	TGTGCCAGCAGCTTAAATGCGGGAGCAGGGTATGGCTACACCTTC
few	TRBV24-1	TRBJ1-1	TRBD1	CATSDEQGAGRAFF	TGTGCCACCAGTGATGAACAGGGGGCAGGGCGAGCTTTCTTT
.	TRBV7-3	TRBJ2-1	TRBD1	CASSLFGQGANEQFF	TGTGCCAGCAGCCTATTCGGACAGGGGGCCAATGAGCAGTTCTTC
.	TRBV6-5	TRBJ2-3	TRBD1	CASRPTWTGIDTQYF	TGTGCCAGCAGACCAACCTGGACAGGGATAGATACGCAGTATTTT
.	TRBV7-6	TRBJ2-2	.	CASSLAGLSRTGELFF	TGTGCCAGCAGCTTAGCGGGACTGAGCCGCACCGGGGAGCTGTTTTTT
.	TRBV25-1	TRBJ2-7	TRBD1	CASSRQGSYEQYF	TGTGCCAGCAGCCGACAGGGCTCCTACGAGCAGTACTTC
.	TRBV14	TRBJ1-1	.	CASFTIANVDSNTEAFF	TGTGCCAGCTTCACAATAGCCAACGTCGACAGTAACACTGAAGCTTTCTTT
.	TRBV3-1/TRBV3-2	TRBJ1-2	.	CASISSGQFSGYTF	TGTGCCAGCATTTCGAGTGGACAGTTCTCTGGCTACACCTTC
.	TRBV2	TRBJ2-6	TRBD1	CASCRGTGYSGANVLTF	TGTGCCAGCTGTCGAGGGACAGGCTACTCTGGGGCCAACGTCCTGACTTTC
.	TRBV5-4	TRBJ1-4	.	CASSSKTATNEKLFF	TGTGCCAGCAGCTCGAAAACTGCAACTAATGAAAAACTGTTTTTT
.	TRBV7-9	TRBJ1-2	.	CASSLEGTSGEITF	TGTGCCAGCAGCTTAGAAGGGACCTCGGGGGAAATAACCTTC
.	TRBV7-2	TRBJ2-1	TRBD2	CASSLLAGGPGYNEQFF	TGTGCCAGCAGCTTGCTAGCGGGAGGGCCTGGGTACAATGAGCAGTTCTTC
.	TRBV7-2	TRBJ2-2	TRBD1	CASSLRQGDGELFF	TGTGCCAGCAGCTTACGACAGGGGGACGGGGAGCTGTTTTTT
.	TRBV4-2	TRBJ2-3	TRBD2	CASSQDRRASGRTDTQYF	TGTGCCAGCAGCCAAGATCGGCGGGCTAGCGGGCGCACAGATACGCAGTATTTT
.	TRBV3-1/TRBV3-2	TRBJ2-3	.	CASSQAGTSTDTQYF	TGTGCCAGCAGCCAAGCGGGTACTAGCACAGATACGCAGTATTTT
.	TRBV18	TRBJ2-5	.	CASSPRGQETQYF	TGTGCCAGCTCCCCTAGGGGCCAAGAGACCCAGTACTTC
.	TRBV6-5	TRBJ2-1	TRBD1	CASKRGEGANEQFF	TGTGCCAGCAAGAGGGGTGAGGGGGCGAATGAGCAGTTCTTC
.	TRBV6-1	TRBJ2-2	TRBD2	CASSELAGGARTGELFF	TGTGCCAGCAGTGAACTAGCGGGGGGCGCGAGAACCGGGGAGCTGTTTTTT
.	TRBV13	TRBJ2-7	TRBD2	CASSAGTSGSYEQYF	TGTGCCAGCAGCGCTGGGACTAGCGGGAGCTACGAGCAGTACTTC
.	TRBV9	TRBJ1-4	.	CASSVGAGVDNEKLFF	TGTGCCAGCAGCGTAGGTGCGGGGGTCGATAATGAAAAACTGTTTTTT
.	TRBV20-1	TRBJ2-3	.	CSASQAGDTQYF	TGCAGTGCTAGTCAAGCGGGAGATACGCAGTATTTT
.	TRBV9	TRBJ1-1	TRBD1	CASSVETGGNTEAFF	TGTGCCAGCAGCGTAGAAACAGGGGGGAACACTGAAGCTTTCTTT
.	TRBV10-2	TRBJ2-7	TRBD2	CASTLAAGYEQYF	TGCGCCAGCACCCTAGCGGCTGGGTACGAGCAGTACTTC
.	TRBV10-3	TRBJ1-2	TRBD1	CAIRVDRGNYGYTF	TGTGCCATCAGAGTGGACAGGGGTAACTATGGCTACACCTTC
few	TRBV3-1/TRBV3-2	TRBJ1-2	.	CASSQDRGYYGYTF	TGTGCCAGCAGCCAAGATCGGGGGTACTATGGCTACACCTTC
.	TRBV5-4	TRBJ2-7	TRBD2	CASSPRGREGYEQYF	TGTGCCAGCAGCCCCCGGGGGCGGGAGGGTTACGAGCAGTACTTC
.	TRBV7-9	TRBJ2-1	.	CASSLGRENEQFF	TGTGCCAGCAGCTTAGGCAGGGAAAATGAGCAGTTCTTC
.	TRBV11-1	TRBJ1-5	.	CASSFQVGQPQHF	TGTGCCAGCAGCTTCCAGGTTGGCCAGCCCCAGCATTTT
.	TRBV4-2	TRBJ1-1	.	CASTPPGGGTEAFF	TGTGCCAGCACCCCGCCAGGAGGTGGCACTGAAGCTTTCTTT
.	TRBV29-1	TRBJ1-4	TRBD1	CSVAGGEMKLFF	TGCAGCGTTGCAGGGGGAGAAATGAAACTGTTTTTT
.	TRBV6-5	TRBJ1-5	.	CASRQNSNQPQHF	TGTGCCAGCCGACAGAATAGCAATCAGCCCCAGCATTTT
few	TRBV4-2	TRBJ1-2	.	CASSREHSQGIYGYTF	TGTGCCAGCAGCCGAGAACACTCACAGGGTATCTATGGCTACACCTTC
.	TRBV6-6	TRBJ2-7	TRBD2	CASSYQRGDEQYF	TGTGCCAGCAGTTACCAGCGGGGGGACGAGCAGTACTTC
.	TRBV5-4	TRBJ2-3	.	CASSFGGASSTDTQYF	TGTGCCAGCAGCTTCGGCGGGGCCTCTAGCACAGATACGCAGTATTTT
few	TRBV2	TRBJ2-7	TRBD2	CARTTSGRAREQYF	TGTGCCAGGACTACTAGCGGGAGGGCCAGAGAGCAGTACTTC
once	TRBV2	TRBJ2-3	.	CASRGLAGPDTQYF	TGTGCCAGCAGAGGGCTAGCCGGCCCAGATACGCAGTATTTT
.	TRBV7-2	TRBJ2-7	TRBD1	CASSPQGALEQYF	TGTGCCAGCAGCCCACAGGGGGCGCTTGAGCAGTACTTC
.	TRBV6-5	TRBJ1-2	TRBD1	CASTGRGYGYTF	TGTGCCAGCACCGGCAGGGGGTACGGCTACACCTTC
.	TRBV19	TRBJ2-5	TRBD2	CASSIQRQTSPHDQETQYF	TGTGCCAGTAGTATCCAGCGCCAGACTAGCCCCCACGATCAAGAGACCCAGTACTTC
.	TRBV10-1	TRBJ2-5	.	CASSTSPSETQYF	TGCGCCAGCAGCACTAGCCCTTCGGAGACCCAGTACTTC
.	TRBV7-2	TRBJ1-6	TRBD1	CASSLPGQGTPLHF	TGTGCCAGCAGCTTGCCCGGACAGGGAACACCCCTCCACTTT
.	TRBV6-5	TRBJ1-5	TRBD1	CASRDRDNQPQHF	TGTGCCAGCAGGGACAGGGACAATCAGCCCCAGCATTTT